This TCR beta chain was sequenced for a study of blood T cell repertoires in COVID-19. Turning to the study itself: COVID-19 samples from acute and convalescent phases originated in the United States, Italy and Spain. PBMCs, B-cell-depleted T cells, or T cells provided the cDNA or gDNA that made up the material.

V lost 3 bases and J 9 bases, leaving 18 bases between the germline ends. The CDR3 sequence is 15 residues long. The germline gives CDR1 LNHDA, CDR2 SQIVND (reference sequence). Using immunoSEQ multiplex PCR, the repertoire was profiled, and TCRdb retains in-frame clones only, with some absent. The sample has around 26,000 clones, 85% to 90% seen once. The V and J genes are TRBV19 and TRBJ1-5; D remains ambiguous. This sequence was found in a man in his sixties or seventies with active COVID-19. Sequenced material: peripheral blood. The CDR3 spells CASSIGRTIPGPQHF. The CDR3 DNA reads TGTGCCAGTAGTATTGGTAGAACCATCCCGGGGCCCCAGCATTTT.